This is a list of T cell receptor beta chains from one sample in a study of T cell responses to AZD1222 COVID-19 vaccine. Method: immunoSEQ multiplex PCR; TCRdb's copy keeps in-frame clones and lacks some. The sample lists fewer than 140,000 clones; about 90% were seen once. The material sequenced was peripheral blood, taken 28 days after the second AZD1222 dose. The receptors were sampled from an adult who received the AZD1222 COVID-19 vaccine. CDR3s include the opening cysteine and the closing phenylalanine or tryptophan. A D gene is named only where the DNA matches it firmly. Where a row states a size, it is once, few, many or the class of an expanded clone; other rows omit it.

d_call j_call cdr3_length v_call clone_size cdr3_nt cdr3_aa
. TRBJ2-4 15 TRBV11-2 . TGTGCCAGCAGCTCGACGGGACCAACGCAAAACATTCAGTACTTC CASSSTGPTQNIQYF
. TRBJ1-4 16 TRBV9 . TGTGCCAGCAGCGTAGGGCCACTGAAACAGGGTGAAAAACTGTTTTTT CASSVGPLKQGEKLFF
TRBD1 TRBJ2-6 17 TRBV5-6 once TGTGCCAGCAGCCCGGGGACAGGGAGAACTGGGGCCAACGTCCTGACTTTC CASSPGTGRTGANVLTF
TRBD1 TRBJ1-2 15 TRBV4-1 . TGCGCCAGCAGCCAAGATCCGAGGGGGCTAAGGGGCTACACCTTC CASSQDPRGLRGYTF
. TRBJ2-7 14 TRBV4-2 . TGTGCCAGCAGCCAAGATCCGGACGTCCACGAGCAGTACTTC CASSQDPDVHEQYF
. TRBJ2-7 12 TRBV7-9 . TGTGCCAGCAGCTCACAGGGACGTGAGCAGTACTTC CASSSQGREQYF
TRBD1 TRBJ1-5 14 TRBV5-6 . TGTGCCAGCAGCTGGGGGACAGGAGATCAGCCCCAGCATTTT CASSWGTGDQPQHF
. TRBJ1-4 13 TRBV29-1 . TGCAGCGTTGGCCGGGTTGGTAATGAAAAACTGTTTTTT CSVGRVGNEKLFF
. TRBJ2-5 16 TRBV5-1 . TGCGCCAGCAGCTTGGATCAGGACGTCAACTGGGAGACCCAGTACTTC CASSLDQDVNWETQYF
. TRBJ2-6 15 TRBV27 few TGTGCCAGCACCCCCCGGGGATCTGGGGCCAACGTCCTGACTTTC CASTPRGSGANVLTF
. TRBJ2-7 13 TRBV6-1 . TGTGCCAGCAGTGACGGACAGTCACCCGAGCAGTACTTC CASSDGQSPEQYF
. TRBJ1-5 11 TRBV7-3 . TGTGCCAGCAGCCGAGGCCCGCCCCAGCATTTT CASSRGPPQHF
. TRBJ2-2 13 TRBV30 . TGTGCCTGGAGTGTAGCCGTGTGGAGGGAGCTGTTTTTT CAWSVAVWRELFF
. TRBJ1-2 14 TRBV7-9 once TGTGCCAGCAGCTTAAACGTCGGTCCTCATGGCTACACCTTC CASSLNVGPHGYTF
. TRBJ1-2 16 TRBV7-9 once TGTGCCAGCAGCTTAGCGGCAGGTAGAGGGGATTATGGCTACACCTTC CASSLAAGRGDYGYTF
TRBD2 TRBJ2-2 17 TRBV15 once TGTGCCACCAGCCCATCGGGCGGGGGTTCGAACACCGGGGAGCTGTTTTTT CATSPSGGGSNTGELFF
TRBD1 TRBJ2-2 16 TRBV18 . TGTGCCAGCTCCGGTAGACAGGGGGCGAGCACCGGGGAGCTGTTTTTT CASSGRQGASTGELFF
TRBD1 TRBJ1-5 16 TRBV5-8 . TGTGCCAGCAGCTCCGGATCGGACAGGGTCAACGGGCCCCAGCATTTT CASSSGSDRVNGPQHF
TRBD1 TRBJ2-7 15 TRBV6-6 . TGTGCCAGCAGTTACAGTGGACAGGGGGCCTACGAGCAGTACTTC CASSYSGQGAYEQYF
. TRBJ2-4 14 TRBV6-2/TRBV6-3 once TGTGCCAGCAGTCCGGGCCTAGCCAAAAACATTCAGTACTTC CASSPGLAKNIQYF
. TRBJ2-3 13 TRBV3-1/TRBV3-2 . TGTGCCAGCAGCCAAACACAAGGGGATACGCAGTATTTT CASSQTQGDTQYF
. TRBJ2-5 12 TRBV12-3/TRBV12-4 . TGTGCCAGCGGGGGGTACCAAGAGACCCAGTACTTC CASGGYQETQYF
. TRBJ2-3 12 TRBV6-2/TRBV6-3 . TGTGCCAGCAGTGAGAAGAGGGATACGCAGTATTTT CASSEKRDTQYF
. TRBJ2-1 13 TRBV18 . TGTGCCAGCTCACCTGGGGAGGCCGTAGGGCAGTTCTTC CASSPGEAVGQFF
. TRBJ1-6 16 TRBV19 . TGTGCCAGTAGTATCCAGACCAGCTCCTATAATTCACCCCTCCACTTT CASSIQTSSYNSPLHF
. TRBJ1-6 14 TRBV7-3 . TGTGCCAGCAGCTTAAAGGGGTATAATTCACCCCTCCACTTT CASSLKGYNSPLHF
. TRBJ1-2 15 TRBV9 . TGTGCCAGCAGCGTAGCTTACAGACCAGCTTATGGCTACACCTTC CASSVAYRPAYGYTF
TRBD2 TRBJ2-1 16 TRBV7-9 . TGTGCCAGCAGTTCAACTAGCGGGGGGCGGAACAATGAGCAGTTCTTC CASSSTSGGRNNEQFF
. TRBJ2-1 14 TRBV24-1 . TGTGCCACCAGTGACTCGCCCCCCGCCGTTGAGCAGTTCTTC CATSDSPPAVEQFF
. TRBJ1-4 13 TRBV6-6 once TGTGCCAGCAGTTATCTCGCTGATGAAAAACTGTTTTTT CASSYLADEKLFF
TRBD2 TRBJ2-6 17 TRBV27 few TGTGCCAGCAGTTTTTTCGGGGGGGCCTCCCGGGCCAACGTCCTGACTTTC CASSFFGGASRANVLTF
TRBD1 TRBJ2-3 14 TRBV6-4 . TGTGCCAGCAGCCGGACAGGGGGGACAGATACGCAGTATTTT CASSRTGGTDTQYF
. TRBJ1-5 13 TRBV11-2 . TGTGCCAGCAGCTCCCCGGACTGGGAGCCCCAGCATTTT CASSSPDWEPQHF
. TRBJ1-2 15 TRBV7-3 . TGTGCCAGCAGCTCCGACAGCCTATCTGTGGGGGGCTACACCTTC CASSSDSLSVGGYTF
. TRBJ1-5 16 TRBV7-8 . TGTGCCAGCAGCCCAGGAGGTGCGAGGAGCAATCAGCCCCAGCATTTT CASSPGGARSNQPQHF
. TRBJ1-1 13 TRBV2 . TGTGCCAGCCGGATACAGAGCAACACTGAAGCTTTCTTT CASRIQSNTEAFF
TRBD1 TRBJ1-3 14 TRBV18 . TGTGCCAGCTCTCGACAGGGGACTGGAAACACCATATATTTT CASSRQGTGNTIYF